Below are 13 T cell receptor beta chains sequenced from a single sample in a study of shared clonotypes between healthy human individuals. Some clones are missing from TCRdb's copy, which holds only in-frame ones; the method was immunoSEQ multiplex PCR. Of 2 million to 3 million clones listed, 93% are singletons. Material: naive CD4+ T cells from PBMCs. Subset denoted: CD45RA+ positively selected. These receptors were taken from a man aged 18-30 years in good health. Some clones in this sample may be carry-over from other donors' samples.

The chain links TRBV6-6 to TRBJ2-7; possible D gene TRBD1, 5 bases. The germline V gene has CDR1 MNHNY and CDR2 SVGAGI (reference sequence). This CDR3 has 15 residues. Trimming left V 3 bases short and J 1 base short, with 13 bases between. The CDR3 region has the DNA TGTGCCAGCAGTTATCGGACACCTTATTCCTACGAGCAGTACTTC. This encodes CASSYRTPYSYEQYF.

V gene TRBV9 combines with J gene TRBJ2-5; 10 bases map to TRBD2. The V gene's germline CDR1 is SGDLS and CDR2 YYNGEE. Trimming at V came to 0 bases and at J to 5 bases, leaving 4 bases not matched to a gene. The CDR3 has 15 amino acids. Here the CDR3 reads CASSVVPSGSETQYF. For the CDR3, the DNA is TGTGCCAGCAGCGTAGTCCCTAGCGGGAGCGAGACCCAGTACTTC.

The genes are TRBV18 and TRBJ2-2; the match to TRBD1 covers 9 bases. CDR1 is KGHSH and CDR2 is LQKENI in the germline V gene. This CDR3 has 16 residues. The V gene end was trimmed by 4 bases and the J gene end by 4 bases; junction bases not matched to a gene: 7. The CDR3 DNA reads as TGTGCCAGCTCACAAGGACAGGGGCTGGGCACCGGGGAGCTGTTTTTT. Its protein is CASSQGQGLGTGELFF.

The CDR3 DNA sequence: TGCGCCAGCAGACCCTTAACGGGAATGAACACTGAAGCTTTCTTT. It is translated as CASRPLTGMNTEAFF. The chain couples TRBV10-2 to TRBJ1-1; D not certain. CDR3 size: 15 residues. Germline V lookup: CDR1 WSHSY, CDR2 SAAADI. V was trimmed by 6 bases and J by 0 bases, leaving 14 bases between them.

V gene TRBV5-1 combines with J gene TRBJ2-3; D remains unclear. V dropped 4 bases and J dropped 1 base, with 7 bases sitting between them. Germline CDR1 SGHRS, CDR2 YFSETQ. CDR3 length equals 13 residues. The CDR3 DNA reads TGCGCCAGCAGCGTACCGGGCACAGATACGCAGTATTTT. Its protein is CASSVPGTDTQYF.

This chain joins TRBV7-8 and TRBJ1-5; weak D call: TRBD1 (6 bases). Trimming shortened V by 5 bases and J by 5 bases, and 16 bases separated the two germline ends. The CDR3 consists of 15 residues. Germline V gene sequence: CDR1 SGHVS, CDR2 FQNEAQ. CDR3: CASSLLRGGHQPQHF. CDR3 DNA sequence: TGTGCCAGCAGCCTACTTAGAGGGGGACATCAGCCCCAGCATTTT.

This chain joins TRBV30 and TRBJ2-7; 7 bases agree with TRBD2. CDR1 is GTSNPN and CDR2 is SVGIG in the germline V gene (reference sequence). The CDR3 consists of 13 residues. V was pared by 5 bases and J by 4 bases, with 8 bases of the junction left unmatched. The chain's CDR3 is CAWDWGGSYEQYF. The DNA of the CDR3 is TGTGCCTGGGACTGGGGCGGGAGTTACGAGCAGTACTTC. Combining the CDR3 with reference TRBV30 and TRBJ2-7 gives the whole variable domain SQTIHQWPATLVQPVGSPLSLECTVEGTSNPNLYWYRQAAGRGLQLLFYSVGIGQISSEVPQNLSASRPQDRQFILSSKKLLLSDSGFYLCAWDWGGSYEQYFGPGTRLTVT.

CDR3: CASSSFGTNAGEQFF. Written as DNA, the CDR3 is TGTGCCAGCAGTTCATTCGGGACAAACGCGGGTGAGCAGTTCTTC. The chain uses TRBV27 and TRBJ2-1; TRBD1 is a possible D gene (6 bases). The CDR3 is 15 residues long. Germline assignment: CDR1 MNHEY and CDR2 SMNVEV (reference sequence). Trimming took off 4 bases at V and 9 bases at J, with 19 bases between the two ends.

V is TRBV7-8 and J is TRBJ2-3, with 7 bases identical to TRBD1. With 7 bases clipped from V and 2 bases from J, the junction kept 6 bases outside the gene matches. The CDR3 has 14 residues. Germline CDR1 SGHVS, CDR2 FQNEAQ. The CDR3 DNA is TGTGCCAGCAATCCTGACAGGGCCACAGATACGCAGTATTTT. This codes for CASNPDRATDTQYF.

This chain joins TRBV9 and TRBJ1-2; D not certain. The germline gives CDR1 SGDLS, CDR2 YYNGEE. This CDR3 is 15 amino acids long. Trimming removed 0 bases from V and 2 bases from J, with 11 bases in between. The CDR3 loop is CASSVGVSLNYGYTF. For the CDR3, the DNA is TGTGCCAGCAGCGTAGGGGTCAGCTTAAACTATGGCTACACCTTC.

The rearrangement joins TRBV2 to TRBJ1-2; D may be TRBD1 (6 bases). V gave up 7 bases and J gave up 4 bases, with 10 bases separating them. Looked up from germline, CDR1 is SNHLY and CDR2 is FYNNEI. The CDR3 has 12 amino acids. The DNA for the CDR3 is TGTGCCAGCACTCGGGGGCTCTATGGCTACACCTTC. Protein: CASTRGLYGYTF.

The gene calls are TRBV6-6 and TRBJ1-1; 8 nucleotides match TRBD1. The CDR3 totals 15 residues. Germline V gene lookup returns CDR1 MNHNY and CDR2 SVGAGI (reference sequence). V trimming: 6 bases; J trimming: 4 bases; junction bases outside the gene matches: 10. The CDR3 DNA reads TGTGCCAGCAGCAATACAGGGGGTAAGACCACTGAAGCTTTCTTT. Translation: CASSNTGGKTTEAFF.

The V call is TRBV5-1, the J call TRBJ2-2; 9 bases map to TRBD2. In germline, CDR1 is SGHRS, CDR2 YFSETQ. With 0 bases clipped from V and 5 bases from J, the junction kept 2 bases outside the gene matches. CDR3 length equals 15 residues. CDR3 nucleotide sequence: TGCGCCAGCAGCTTGGTTAGCGGGAGTACCGGGGAGCTGTTTTTT. Its translation is CASSLVSGSTGELFF.